This T cell receptor (beta chain) was recovered during a study of OX40 agonist ivuxolimab in advanced cancers. The trim removed 6 bases at V and 4 bases at J, leaving 12 bases unmatched. Germline V gene lookup returns CDR1 MDHEN and CDR2 SYDVKM. The CDR3 sequence is 18 residues long. This clone appeared once. Only in-frame clones appear in the TCRdb table, and some are missing; sequencing was by immunoSEQ multiplex PCR. The table has 55,000 to 65,000 clones, about 85% seen once. The chain links TRBV28 to TRBJ2-2; 12 bases match TRBD1. This TCR was sampled from an adult with an advanced solid tumor such as melanoma, head and neck, liver or kidney cancer. The specimen comprised CD4+ or CD8+ T cells sorted from blood, sampled in a trial of the OX40 agonist ivuxolimab. CDR3 sequence (DNA): TGTGCCAGCAGGTCCGGGACAGGGGGCCCTCGAGGCACCGGGGAGCTGTTTTTT. Translation gives CASRSGTGGPRGTGELFF.